Each of the 20 T cell receptor beta chains below was sequenced from the same sample in a study of T cells in Graves' hyperthyroidism and ophthalmopathy. RNA transcripts provided the source from which TCR beta CDR3 regions were amplified. The TCR CDR3 was amplified in a first-round RT-PCR using the HTBI primer set. TCRdb re-called the multiplex PCR reads through MiXCR, storing one row per CDR3 protein. This table has roughly 840,000 distinct CDR3 sequences, about two fifths appearing once. The sequenced sample consisted of blood. These receptors all stem from a man between 18 and 35 years old with Graves' hyperthyroidism.

The rearrangement joins TRBV5-1 to TRBJ1-6; possible D gene TRBD1, 5 bases. The germline gives CDR1 SGHRS, CDR2 YFSETQ. Trimming cost V 0 bases and J 7 bases, with 17 bases left between them. This CDR3 has 17 residues. CDR3 bases: TGCGCCAGCAGCTTGGGGGACGGTCGGTCGGCGAATTCACCCCTCCACTTT. Its translation: CASSLGDGRSANSPLHF.

This sequence joins TRBV7-9 and TRBJ1-6; D is possibly TRBD1 (5 bases). Germline CDR1 is SEHNR and CDR2 is FQNEAQ (reference sequence). Between the trimmed V and J ends, which lost 3 bases and 7 bases, there was a span of 13 bases. CDR3 size: 15 residues. The CDR3 loop is CASSLDAGGNSPLHF. The CDR3 DNA is TGTGCCAGCAGCTTGGATGCGGGGGGGAATTCACCCCTCCACTTT.

As concerns this clonotype: At one of its ends the junction is not consistent with the germline gene, which may arise from a read error. The chain couples TRBV10-3 to TRBJ2-7; TRBD1 aligns across 8 bases. CDR3 length equals 14 residues. In germline, CDR1 is ENHRY, CDR2 SYGVKD. CDR3 amino acids: CATSEPDRVAGQYF. The CDR3 DNA sequence: TGTGCCACCAGTGAGCCGGACAGGGTTGCTGGGCAGTACTTC.

The sample holds many counts of this clonotype. This chain links TRBV20-1 with TRBJ2-7, with D perhaps TRBD1 (7 bases). Germline V gene lookup returns CDR1 DFQATT and CDR2 SNEGSKA (reference sequence). The ends were cut back, 5 bases at V and 6 bases at J, with 17 bases in the middle. There are 13 residues in the CDR3. CDR3 nucleotides: TGCAGTGCTGTCGACAGGGAGGTCTCCGAGCAGTACTTC. Residues: CSAVDREVSEQYF.

The V and J genes are TRBV29-1 and TRBJ2-5; D not resolved. The V and J ends lost 8 bases and 2 bases respectively, with 9 bases between them. The CDR3 covers 11 residues. Per germline, CDR1 SQVTM and CDR2 ANQGSEA. The DNA for the CDR3 is TGCAGCCAAGTGATACAAGAGACCCAGTACTTC. This translates into CSQVIQETQYF.

CDR3 sequence: CASSFSGINYEQYF. The DNA of the CDR3 is TGTGCCAGCAGTTTTAGCGGGATTAACTACGAGCAGTACTTC. V gene TRBV25-1 combines with J gene TRBJ2-7, with TRBD2 matching over 8 bases. The germline V gene encodes CDR1 MGHDK and CDR2 SYGVNS. This CDR3 has 14 amino acids. The junction had 6 bases not matched to a gene; V was cut back by 5 bases and J by 3 bases.

This clonotype showed up just a few times. This sequence joins TRBV20-1 and TRBJ2-7; D perhaps matches TRBD2 (7 bases). The CDR3 is 13 amino acids. The V gene's germline CDR1 is DFQATT and CDR2 SNEGSKA (reference sequence). CDR3 in amino acids: CSAGGAESYEQYF. DNA of the CDR3: TGCAGCGCTGGGGGGGCCGAATCCTACGAGCAGTACTTC.

J is TRBJ2-3 and V is TRBV10-3; 11 nucleotides agree with TRBD2. Germline assignment: CDR1 ENHRY and CDR2 SYGVKD. The CDR3 length is 17 residues. Losses at the gene ends were 4 bases for V and 3 bases for J; bases not matched to a gene: 9. The CDR3 loop reads CAISGGTSGRGTDTQYF. The CDR3 region has the DNA TGTGCCATCAGTGGCGGGACTAGCGGTAGGGGGACAGATACGCAGTATTTT.

Regarding this clonotype: No conserved phenylalanine or tryptophan ends this CDR3, so it is likely a read error. The chain joins TRBV3-1 to TRBJ1-1, with a weak D call TRBD1 (5 bases). Trimming took 3 bases from V and 3 from J, leaving 11 bases between them. Germline V gives CDR1 LGHDT, CDR2 YNNKEL (reference sequence). This CDR3 contains 14 residues. The CDR3, as DNA: TGTGCCAGCAGCCATCTAGGGGTCCACACTGAAGCTTTCTTG. It translates to CASSHLGVHTEAFL.

The J gene is TRBJ2-7, the V gene TRBV12-3 or TRBV12-4; 7 positions agree with TRBD1. J was trimmed by 5 bases and V by 6 bases; bases with no gene match: 7. CDR3 length: 13 residues. CDR3 nucleotide sequence: TGTGCCAGCAGCACAGGGGATCGCGACGAGCAGTACTTC. Encoded protein: CASSTGDRDEQYF.

The V gene is TRBV12-3 or TRBV12-4, the J gene TRBJ1-3, with TRBD1 as a possible D gene (6 bases). The CDR3 length is 16 residues. V lost 5 bases and J 0 bases, leaving 14 bases between the germline ends. The CDR3 spells CASSLDRLSSGNTIYF. As DNA, the CDR3 is TGTGCCAGCAGTCTGGACAGACTTTCCTCTGGAAACACCATATATTTT.

V is TRBV4-3 and J is TRBJ1-1; D is unresolved. The germline CDR1 and CDR2 sequences are LGHNA and YSLEER. The CDR3 spans 15 residues. Trimming shortened V by 0 bases and J by 2 bases, and 10 bases separated the two germline ends. The CDR3 loop reads CASSQEFQANTEAFF. For the CDR3, the DNA is TGCGCCAGCAGCCAAGAATTCCAGGCCAACACTGAAGCTTTCTTT.

This clonotype was seen a handful of times. The chain carries TRBV10-3 and TRBJ1-5; D gene ambiguous. The CDR3 spans 14 residues. Germline V gene data show CDR1 as ENHRY and CDR2 as SYGVKD. Trimming shortened V by 10 bases and J by 0 bases, and 13 bases separated the two germline ends. Here the CDR3 reads CASNDGDSNQPQHF. For the CDR3, the DNA is TGTGCCAGCAATGACGGTGATAGCAATCAGCCCCAGCATTTT.

The genes are TRBV20-1 and TRBJ1-1; weak D call: TRBD1 (5 bases). In germline, CDR1 is DFQATT, CDR2 SNEGSKA (reference sequence). V lost 0 bases and J lost 7, with 12 bases in between. This CDR3 contains 13 residues. The CDR3 region has the DNA TGCAGTGCTAGAGAGGGGCCCGTGGGTGAAGCTTTCTTT. Translating it yields CSAREGPVGEAFF.

The J gene is TRBJ1-4, the V gene TRBV12-3 or TRBV12-4; maybe TRBD1 (5 bases). The V gene lost 4 bases and the J gene lost 5 bases, with 14 bases spanning the gap. The CDR3 length is 15 residues. CDR3 residues: CASSSPGYSNEKLFF. The CDR3 DNA reads TGTGCCAGCAGTTCACCAGGGTACTCGAATGAAAAACTGTTTTTT.

About this clonotype itself: The junction shows a germline mismatch at one end, possibly a read error. This rearrangement joins TRBV7-2 to TRBJ1-2; 9 positions agree with TRBD1. CDR1 SGHTA and CDR2 FQGNSA come from the germline V gene. The CDR3 sequence is 15 residues long. The CDR3 DNA reads TGCGCCAGCAGCATAGACTGGACAGGGGTGAATGGCTACACCTTC. Protein product: CASSIDWTGVNGYTF.

The V and J genes are TRBV5-1 and TRBJ1-6, with 9 bases aligning to TRBD1. Trimming took 4 bases from V and 10 from J; bases not matched to a gene: 6. This CDR3 has 14 amino acids. CDR1 is SGHRS, CDR2 YFSETQ, per germline. The CDR3 nucleotides read TGCGCCAGCAGCCAGACAGGGGGGGACTCACCCCTCCACTTT. It translates to CASSQTGGDSPLHF. The full variable domain, with the rest looked up from reference TRBV5-1 and TRBJ1-6, is KAGVTQTPRYLIKTRGQQVTLSCSPISGHRSVSWYQQTPGQGLQFLFEYFSETQRNKGNFPGRFSGRQFSNSRSEMNVSTLELGDSALYLCASSQTGGDSPLHFGNGTRLTVT.

V usage is TRBV7-2 and J usage is TRBJ1-3, with 7 bases that match TRBD1. The CDR3 spans 18 residues. V shed 0 bases, J shed 0 bases, and the junction held 8 bases outside the gene matches. From germline, CDR1 is SGHTA and CDR2 FQGNSA. CDR3 loop: CASSLAPKGAVSGNTIYF. The CDR3 DNA reads TGTGCCAGCAGCTTAGCGCCGAAGGGGGCAGTCTCTGGAAACACCATATATTTT.

Only a few counts were recorded for this clonotype. The chain carries TRBV27 and TRBJ2-2; 9 nucleotides match TRBD1. V was pared by 7 bases and J by 8 bases, with 11 bases of the junction left unmatched. Germline V gene data show CDR1 as MNHEY and CDR2 as SMNVEV (reference sequence). This CDR3 is 15 amino acids long. CDR3 bases: TGTGCCAGCACCACCGGGGACAGGGTTTCGGGGGAGCTGTTTTTT. This gives the protein CASTTGDRVSGELFF.

This clonotype was detected ten times or more. The chain joins TRBV2 to TRBJ1-1; D not certain. The CDR3 is 12 residues long. Germline loops: CDR1 SNHLY, CDR2 FYNNEI. V lost 11 bases, J lost 3 bases, and 13 bases lay in between. The CDR3 loop reads CALLEGDTEAFF. CDR3 nucleotides: TGTGCCCTTCTGGAGGGAGACACTGAAGCTTTCTTT.